These 18 T cell receptor beta chains originate from one sample sequenced in a study of T cell responses to AZD1222 COVID-19 vaccine. The table came from immunoSEQ multiplex PCR; TCRdb's copy has only in-frame clones and leaves some out. The sample has 130,000 to 150,000 clones; about nine tenths are singletons. The starting material was peripheral blood, obtained 28 days after the second AZD1222 dose. These receptor sequences come from an adult who received the AZD1222 COVID-19 vaccine.

The V call is TRBV11-2, the J call TRBJ2-1; D may be TRBD2 (5 bases). The CDR3 consists of 13 residues. Trimming took off 8 bases at V and 3 bases at J, with 11 bases between the two ends. Germline CDR1 is SGHAT and CDR2 is FQNNGV. This CDR3 is CASGLPVYNEQFF. In DNA, the CDR3 is TGTGCCAGCGGACTTCCCGTCTACAATGAGCAGTTCTTC. The whole variable domain, filled in from reference TRBV11-2 and TRBJ2-1, reads EAGVAQSPRYKIIEKRQSVAFWCNPISGHATLYWYQQILGQGPKLLIQFQNNGVVDDSQLPKDRFSAERLKGVDSTLKIQPAKLEDSAVYLCASGLPVYNEQFFGPGTRLTVL.

The chain recombines TRBV28 with TRBJ2-3; possible D gene TRBD2, 6 bases. Trimming removed 5 bases from V and 4 bases from J, with 16 bases in between. The germline CDR1 and CDR2 sequences are MDHEN and SYDVKM. The CDR3 is 15 amino acids. The CDR3 bases are TGTGCCAGCAGTGACACGGGACTTCCCCCAGATACGCAGTATTTT. Encoded protein: CASSDTGLPPDTQYF.

The chain is built from TRBV24-1 and TRBJ1-5; D gene unclear. Deletions cut 4 bases from V and 5 bases from J, with 17 bases between. The CDR3 covers 16 residues. CDR1 and CDR2 from the germline V gene are KGHDR and SFDVKD. CDR3 residues: CATSDPGPPVDQPQHF. In DNA form, the CDR3 reads TGTGCCACCAGTGACCCCGGACCGCCCGTCGATCAGCCCCAGCATTTT.

V usage is TRBV7-8 and J usage is TRBJ2-6; D perhaps matches TRBD1 (6 bases). Per the germline V gene, CDR1 is SGHVS and CDR2 is FQNEAQ. The CDR3 is 15 residues long. The ends were cut back, 5 bases at V and 1 base at J, with 9 bases in the middle. CDR3 sequence (DNA): TGTGCCAGCAGCCCCAGGGGTTCTGGGGCCAACGTCCTGACTTTC. Protein product: CASSPRGSGANVLTF.

The gene calls are TRBV30 and TRBJ2-1, with 10 bases identical to TRBD2. The V gene's germline CDR1 is GTSNPN and CDR2 SVGIG (reference sequence). The V and J ends lost 3 bases and 3 bases, in that order; junction bases with no gene match: 5. CDR3 length: 15 amino acids. CDR3 in amino acids: CAWSGLAVDYNEQFF. CDR3 nucleotides: TGTGCCTGGAGCGGACTAGCGGTCGACTACAATGAGCAGTTCTTC. Complete variable domain (other parts from reference TRBV30 and TRBJ2-1): SQTIHQWPATLVQPVGSPLSLECTVEGTSNPNLYWYRQAAGRGLQLLFYSVGIGQISSEVPQNLSASRPQDRQFILSSKKLLLSDSGFYLCAWSGLAVDYNEQFFGPGTRLTVL.

The gene calls are TRBV2 and TRBJ1-2, with D possibly matching TRBD1 (6 bases). Germline V gene sequence: CDR1 SNHLY, CDR2 FYNNEI. Trimming took 6 bases from V and 6 from J, leaving 14 bases between them. The CDR3 is made up of 13 amino acids. CDR3: CASRGGTSNGYTF. The CDR3 bases are TGTGCCAGCAGAGGGGGGACCAGTAATGGCTACACCTTC.

This chain's CDR3 is CSASPLAPIHNEQFF. CDR3 coding DNA: TGCAGTGCTAGTCCACTAGCGCCGATCCACAATGAGCAGTTCTTC. The chain is built from TRBV20-1 and TRBJ2-1, with 7 bases aligning to TRBD2. Germline CDR1 is DFQATT and CDR2 is SNEGSKA (reference sequence). This CDR3 has 15 amino acids. With V trimmed by 3 bases and J by 5 bases, 10 bases remained unmatched.

V usage is TRBV5-1 and J usage is TRBJ1-4, with 7 bases that match TRBD1. V was pared by 1 base and J by 2 bases, with 5 bases of the junction left unmatched. CDR1 and CDR2 from the germline V gene are SGHRS and YFSETQ. This CDR3 is 16 amino acids long. CDR3 DNA: TGCGCCAGCAGCTTGCGCCGACAGGGCACTAATGAAAAACTGTTTTTT. Translated, it gives CASSLRRQGTNEKLFF.

The chain is built from TRBV7-9 and TRBJ2-7; D possibly corresponds to TRBD2 (5 bases). Germline V gene lookup returns CDR1 SEHNR and CDR2 FQNEAQ (reference sequence). The CDR3 loop spans 14 amino acids. Trimming removed 2 bases from V and 1 base from J, with 9 bases in between. CDR3 sequence: CASSLSGRSYEQYF. For the CDR3, the DNA is TGTGCCAGCAGCTTAAGCGGCAGATCCTACGAGCAGTACTTC.

The chain couples TRBV19 to TRBJ2-1; TRBD2 aligns across 8 bases. Germline V gene data show CDR1 as LNHDA and CDR2 as SQIVND (reference sequence). This CDR3 has 14 residues. V dropped 6 bases and J dropped 3; count of bases not matched to a gene: 4. This CDR3 reads CASSGGGDYNEQFF. CDR3 coding DNA: TGTGCCAGTAGCGGGGGGGGAGACTACAATGAGCAGTTCTTC.

The rearrangement links TRBV6-2 or TRBV6-3 to TRBJ2-1; weak D call: TRBD2 (5 bases). Deletions cut 2 bases from V and 7 bases from J, with 24 bases between. The CDR3 consists of 18 residues. Germline assignment: CDR1 MNHEY and CDR2 SVGEGT. The CDR3 region is CASSYAPNWEWAQNEQFF. In DNA form, the CDR3 reads TGTGCCAGCAGTTACGCCCCTAATTGGGAGTGGGCACAGAATGAGCAGTTCTTC.

The V gene is TRBV6-2 or TRBV6-3, the J gene TRBJ2-3, with TRBD2 identical over 8 bases. Trimming removed 6 bases from V and 5 bases from J; junction bases left unmatched: 13. Germline V gene lookup returns CDR1 MNHEY and CDR2 SVGEGT. The CDR3 is 16 residues long. The CDR3 DNA sequence: TGTGCCAGCAGCAAGTTGGGACTAGGGTTAGGAGATACGCAGTATTTT. This encodes CASSKLGLGLGDTQYF.

In this sample, this clone turned up once. The genes are TRBV11-2 and TRBJ2-5; D is undetermined. CDR1 is SGHAT and CDR2 is FQNNGV in the germline V gene. V was cut by 5 bases and J by 5 bases, with 12 bases left in between. The CDR3 totals 13 residues. Written as DNA, the CDR3 is TGTGCCAGCAGCCCTCAACCCCGGGAGACCCAGTACTTC. This encodes CASSPQPRETQYF.

This sequence joins TRBV3-1 (or the pseudogene TRBV3-2) and TRBJ1-6; weak D call: TRBD1 (5 bases). Germline CDR1 reads LGHDT; CDR2 reads YNNKEL (reference sequence). CDR3 length: 16 residues. Deletions cut 0 bases from V and 8 bases from J, with 14 bases between. The DNA of the CDR3 is TGTGCCAGCAGCCAAGAGGGGAGGGCAGGGTATTCACCCCTCCACTTT. This codes for CASSQEGRAGYSPLHF.

The chain links TRBV2 to TRBJ1-2; no clear D. The ends were cut back, 2 bases at V and 6 bases at J, with 10 bases in the middle. The germline gives CDR1 SNHLY, CDR2 FYNNEI. The CDR3 spans 13 residues. CDR3 region: CASSEKWLDGYTF. The CDR3, as DNA: TGTGCCAGCAGTGAAAAGTGGCTAGATGGCTACACCTTC.

Concerning this clone itself: At one end, the junction sequence differs from germline, possibly due to a read error. The chain joins TRBV5-6 to TRBJ2-7; no definite D call. Looked up from germline, CDR1 is SGHDT and CDR2 is YYEEEE. The CDR3 consists of 11 residues. The DNA for the CDR3 is TGTGCCAGCAGCCCCCGGTATGGCTATCTCTTC. This sequence encodes CASSPRYGYLF.

The rearrangement joins TRBV18 to TRBJ1-6; 9 bases line up with TRBD1. There are 22 residues in the CDR3. The germline gives CDR1 KGHSH, CDR2 LQKENI. After removal of 6 bases from V and 7 bases from J, the junction contained 28 bases not matched to a gene. This CDR3 reads CASSPSSFQDRGIGLRNSPLHF. Here the CDR3 DNA reads TGTGCCAGCTCCCCCTCCAGTTTCCAGGACAGGGGAATAGGTCTGCGGAATTCACCCCTCCACTTT.

This chain uses TRBV18 with TRBJ1-2, with D uncertain. CDR1 is KGHSH, CDR2 LQKENI, per germline. Trimming removed 1 base at V and 9 bases at J, with 18 bases between. This CDR3 region has 15 residues. CDR3 sequence (DNA): TGTGCCAGCTCACCACGGGGTTCGCAGGAGTATAGCTACACCTTC. Translation gives CASSPRGSQEYSYTF. Combining the CDR3 with reference TRBV18 and TRBJ1-2 gives the whole variable domain NAGVMQNPRHLVRRRGQEARLRCSPMKGHSHVYWYRQLPEEGLKFMVYLQKENIIDESGMPKERFSAEFPKEGPSILRIQQVVRGDSAAYFCASSPRGSQEYSYTFGSGTRLTVV.